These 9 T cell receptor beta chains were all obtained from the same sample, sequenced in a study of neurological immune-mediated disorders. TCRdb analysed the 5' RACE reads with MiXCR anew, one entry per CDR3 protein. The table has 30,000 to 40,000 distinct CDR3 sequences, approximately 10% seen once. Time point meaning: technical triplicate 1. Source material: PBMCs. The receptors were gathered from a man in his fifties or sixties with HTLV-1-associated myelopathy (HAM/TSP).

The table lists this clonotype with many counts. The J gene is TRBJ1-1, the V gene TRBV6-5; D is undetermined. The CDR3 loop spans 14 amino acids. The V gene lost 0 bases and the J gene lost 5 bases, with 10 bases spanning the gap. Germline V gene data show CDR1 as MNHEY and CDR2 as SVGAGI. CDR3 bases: TGTGCCAGCAGTTACTCGAATTGGGGAACTGAAGCTTTCTTT. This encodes CASSYSNWGTEAFF.

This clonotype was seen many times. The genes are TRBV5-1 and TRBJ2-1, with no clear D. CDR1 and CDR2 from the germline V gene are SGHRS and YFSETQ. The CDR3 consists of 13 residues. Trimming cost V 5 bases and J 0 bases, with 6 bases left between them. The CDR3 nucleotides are TGCGCCAGCAGTTCCCGCTCCTACAATGAGCAGTTCTTC. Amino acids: CASSSRSYNEQFF.

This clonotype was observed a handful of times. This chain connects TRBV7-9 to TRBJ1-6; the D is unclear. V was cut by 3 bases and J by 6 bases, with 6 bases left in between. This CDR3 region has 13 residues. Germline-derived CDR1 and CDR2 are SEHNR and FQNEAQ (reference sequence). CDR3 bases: TGTGCCAGCAGCTTCAACAGTAATTCACCCCTCCACTTT. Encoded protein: CASSFNSNSPLHF.

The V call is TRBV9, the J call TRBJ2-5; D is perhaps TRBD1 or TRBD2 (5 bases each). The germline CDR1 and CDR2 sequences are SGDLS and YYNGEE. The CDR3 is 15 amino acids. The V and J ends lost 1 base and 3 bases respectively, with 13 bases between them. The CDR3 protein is CASSVWDGNEETQYF. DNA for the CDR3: TGTGCCAGCAGCGTATGGGACGGGAACGAAGAGACCCAGTACTTC.

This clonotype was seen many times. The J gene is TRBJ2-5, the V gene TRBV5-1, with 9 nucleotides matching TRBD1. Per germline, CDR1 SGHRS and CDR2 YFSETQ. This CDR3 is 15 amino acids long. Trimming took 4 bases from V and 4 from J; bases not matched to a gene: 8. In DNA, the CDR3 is TGCGCCAGCAGCCCTACGACAGGGGGGTCAGAGACCCAGTACTTC. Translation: CASSPTTGGSETQYF.

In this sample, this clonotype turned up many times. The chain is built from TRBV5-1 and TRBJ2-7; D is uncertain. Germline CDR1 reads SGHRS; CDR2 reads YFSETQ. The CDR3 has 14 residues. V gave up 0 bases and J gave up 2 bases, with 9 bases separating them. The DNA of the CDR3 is TGCGCCAGCAGCTTGGATACGGCGACCTACGAGCAGTACTTC. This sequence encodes CASSLDTATYEQYF. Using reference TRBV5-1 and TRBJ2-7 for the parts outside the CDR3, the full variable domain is KAGVTQTPRYLIKTRGQQVTLSCSPISGHRSVSWYQQTPGQGLQFLFEYFSETQRNKGNFPGRFSGRQFSNSRSEMNVSTLELGDSALYLCASSLDTATYEQYFGPGTRLTVT.

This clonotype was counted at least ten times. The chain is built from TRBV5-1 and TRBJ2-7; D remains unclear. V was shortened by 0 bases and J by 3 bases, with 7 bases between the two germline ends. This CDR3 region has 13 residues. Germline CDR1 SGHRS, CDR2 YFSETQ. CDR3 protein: CASSLGRVYEQYF. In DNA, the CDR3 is TGCGCCAGCAGCTTGGGTCGGGTCTACGAGCAGTACTTC.

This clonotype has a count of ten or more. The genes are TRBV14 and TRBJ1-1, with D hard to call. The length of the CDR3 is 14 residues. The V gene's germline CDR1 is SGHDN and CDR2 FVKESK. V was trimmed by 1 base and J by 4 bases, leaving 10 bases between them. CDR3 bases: TGTGCCAGCAGCCAAGGGTGGGAATCCACTGAAGCTTTCTTT. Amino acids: CASSQGWESTEAFF. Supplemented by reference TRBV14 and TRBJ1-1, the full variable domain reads EAGVTQFPSHSVIEKGQTVTLRCDPISGHDNLYWYRRVMGKEIKFLLHFVKESKQDESGMPNNRFLAERTGGTYSTLKVQPAELEDSGVYFCASSQGWESTEAFFGQGTRLTVV.

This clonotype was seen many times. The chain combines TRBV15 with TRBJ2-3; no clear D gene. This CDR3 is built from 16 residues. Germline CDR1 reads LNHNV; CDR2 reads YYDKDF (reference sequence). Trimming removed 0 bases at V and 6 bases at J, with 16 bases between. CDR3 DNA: TGTGCCACCAGCAGAGATCGGGCTCGTTTGGGGGATACGCAGTATTTT. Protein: CATSRDRARLGDTQYF.